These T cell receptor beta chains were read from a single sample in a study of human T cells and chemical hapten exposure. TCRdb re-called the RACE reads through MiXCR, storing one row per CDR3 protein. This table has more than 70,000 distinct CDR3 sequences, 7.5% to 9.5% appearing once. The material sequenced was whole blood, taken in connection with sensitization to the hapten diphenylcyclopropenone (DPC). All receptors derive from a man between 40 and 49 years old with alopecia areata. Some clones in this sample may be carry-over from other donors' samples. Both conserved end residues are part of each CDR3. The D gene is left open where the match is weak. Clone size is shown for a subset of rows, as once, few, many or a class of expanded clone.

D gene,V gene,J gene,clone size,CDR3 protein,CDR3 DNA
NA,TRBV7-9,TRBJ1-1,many,CASSPGTLPMNTEAFF,TGTGCCAGCAGCCCTGGGACCCTTCCGATGAACACTGAAGCTTTCTTT
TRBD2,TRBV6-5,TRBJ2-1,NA,CASSHGLAGIEQFF,TGTGCCAGCAGTCATGGACTAGCGGGAATTGAGCAGTTCTTC
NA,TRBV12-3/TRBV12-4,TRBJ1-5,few,CASSFGQGSNQPQHF,TGTGCCAGCAGTTTTGGGCAGGGAAGCAATCAGCCCCAGCATTTT
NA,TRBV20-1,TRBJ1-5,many,CSARVKNSGNQPQHF,TGCAGTGCTAGAGTAAAGAACAGCGGGAATCAGCCCCAGCATTTT
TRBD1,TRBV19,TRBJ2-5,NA,CASKDRGRTPQETQYF,TGTGCCAGTAAGGACAGGGGGAGGACTCCCCAAGAGACCCAGTACTTC
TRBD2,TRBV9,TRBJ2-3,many,CASSVGAGGTDTQYF,TGTGCCAGCAGCGTAGGTGCGGGAGGCACAGATACGCAGTATTTT
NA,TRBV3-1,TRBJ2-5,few,CASSQEGVRGETQYF,TGTGCCAGCAGCCAAGAAGGTGTCAGGGGTGAGACCCAGTACTTC
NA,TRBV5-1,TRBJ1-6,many,CASSRDGYNSPLHF,TGCGCCAGCAGCCGGGACGGCTATAATTCACCCCTCCACTTT
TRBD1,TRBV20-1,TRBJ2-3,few,CSARVSTGGGNTQYF,TGCAGTGCTAGAGTATCGACAGGGGGCGGAAATACGCAGTATTTT
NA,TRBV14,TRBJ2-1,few,CASSQDYRSSYNEQFF,TGTGCCAGCAGCCAAGATTACCGAAGCTCCTACAATGAGCAGTTCTTC
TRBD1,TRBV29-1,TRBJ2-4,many,CSVADRGTKNIQYF,TGCAGCGTGGCCGACAGGGGGACCAAAAACATTCAGTACTTC
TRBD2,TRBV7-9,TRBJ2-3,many,CASSDLLGLAGGQRNTQYF,TGTGCCAGCAGCGATCTTCTGGGACTAGCGGGAGGACAAAGAAATACGCAGTATTTT
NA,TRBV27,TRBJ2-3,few,CASSLQGVTDTQYF,TGTGCCAGCAGTTTACAGGGTGTAACAGATACGCAGTATTTT
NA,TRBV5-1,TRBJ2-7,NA,CASSPGSIYEQYF,TGCGCCAGCAGCCCCGGCAGTATCTACGAGCAGTACTTC
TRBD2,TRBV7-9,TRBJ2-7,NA,CASSVPGLAGVNEQYF,TGTGCCAGCAGCGTGCCGGGACTAGCGGGTGTCAACGAGCAGTACTTC
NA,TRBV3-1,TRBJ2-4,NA,CASSQGGSYGNIQYF,TGTGCCAGCAGCCAAGGAGGGAGCTACGGAAACATTCAGTACTTC
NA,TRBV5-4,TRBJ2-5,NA,CASSLEGKRETQYF,TGTGCCAGCAGCTTGGAGGGGAAGCGAGAGACCCAGTACTTC
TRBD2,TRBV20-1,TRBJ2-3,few,CSAPRSGVTDTQYF,TGCAGTGCCCCTAGAAGCGGGGTCACAGATACGCAGTATTTT
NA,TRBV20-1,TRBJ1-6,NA,CSARGQGYSPLHF,TGCAGTGCTAGAGGCCAGGGTTATTCACCCCTCCACTTT
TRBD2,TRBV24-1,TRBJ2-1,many,CATSDGGLAGAYNEQFF,TGTGCCACCAGTGATGGGGGACTAGCGGGAGCCTACAATGAGCAGTTCTTC
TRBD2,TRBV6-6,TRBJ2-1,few,CASSPPSSGYSSYNEQFF,TGTGCCAGCAGTCCTCCTTCTAGCGGATACAGCTCCTACAATGAGCAGTTCTTC
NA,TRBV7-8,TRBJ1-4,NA,CASSLRGATNEKLFF,TGTGCCAGCAGCTTACGGGGGGCAACTAATGAAAAACTGTTTTTT
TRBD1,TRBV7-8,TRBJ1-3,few,CASSNPGTAPWKHTIYF,TGTGCCAGCAGCAATCCCGGGACAGCGCCTTGGAAGCACACCATATATTTT
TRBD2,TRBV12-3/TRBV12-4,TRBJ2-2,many,CASSLSLAANTGELFF,TGTGCCAGCAGTTTAAGTCTAGCGGCAAACACCGGGGAGCTGTTTTTT
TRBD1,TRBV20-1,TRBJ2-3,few,CSARDRLTDTQYF,TGCAGTGCTAGGGACAGGCTCACAGATACGCAGTATTTT
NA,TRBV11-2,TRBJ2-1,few,CASSPLRGPPGNEQFF,TGTGCCAGCAGCCCTCTCCGAGGGCCCCCGGGGAATGAGCAGTTCTTC
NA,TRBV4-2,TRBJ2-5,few,CASSSNTNQETQYF,TGTGCCAGCAGCTCAAATACAAACCAAGAGACCCAGTACTTC
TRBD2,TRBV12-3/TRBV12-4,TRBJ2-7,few,CASSYALGTSGAEQYF,TGTGCCAGCAGTTACGCCCTCGGGACTAGCGGGGCAGAGCAGTACTTC
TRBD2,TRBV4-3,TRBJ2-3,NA,CASSAGLAPTDTQYF,TGCGCCAGCAGCGCGGGACTAGCGCCCACAGATACGCAGTATTTT